This passage covers 19 T cell receptor beta chains from one sample sequenced in a study of blood T cell repertoires in COVID-19. TCRdb's copy holds only in-frame clones and misses some; the assay was immunoSEQ multiplex PCR. Here the sample spans 250,000 to 300,000 clones, roughly nine tenths being singletons. The sequenced sample was PBMCs or T cells enriched from blood (not recorded which). The receptor set was obtained from a woman aged 60-75 years who had recovered from COVID-19.

V usage is TRBV5-6 and J usage is TRBJ2-2; 8 bases map to TRBD2. Germline V lookup: CDR1 SGHDT, CDR2 YYEEEE. The CDR3 totals 15 residues. The ends lost 4 bases at V and 4 bases at J; junction bases unmatched: 6. Written as DNA, the CDR3 is TGTGCCAGCAGCCCCATAGCGGGATCCACCGGGGAGCTGTTTTTT. Protein sequence: CASSPIAGSTGELFF.

The chain carries TRBV6-5 and TRBJ1-2; TRBD1 might be the D (5 bases). The CDR3 is made up of 14 amino acids. Deletions cut 2 bases from V and 8 bases from J, with 15 bases between. The germline CDR1 and CDR2 sequences are MNHEY and SVGAGI. The CDR3 region has the DNA TGTGCCAGCAGTTACCAGGGCAGGTTGGGCGGCTACACCTTC. It encodes CASSYQGRLGGYTF.

This chain uses TRBV7-2 with TRBJ2-7; TRBD2 matches at 13 bases. This CDR3 is built from 18 residues. CDR1 and CDR2 from the germline V gene are SGHTA and FQGNSA. V shed 2 bases and J 2 bases; nucleotides not matched to a gene: 9. The CDR3: CASSLRALAGGPAYEQYF. Written as DNA, the CDR3 is TGTGCCAGCAGCTTAAGAGCACTAGCGGGAGGGCCGGCCTACGAGCAGTACTTC.

The chain is built from TRBV5-1 and TRBJ1-2; no firm D call. The V end was cut by 0 bases, the J end by 4 bases, with 13 bases between. The CDR3 totals 15 residues. Germline CDR1 SGHRS, CDR2 YFSETQ. The DNA of the CDR3 is TGCGCCAGCAGCTTGGTTGAGTCAGGTGGCTATGGCTACACCTTC. Its protein product is CASSLVESGGYGYTF.

The chain joins TRBV11-3 to TRBJ1-1; D possibly corresponds to TRBD1 (6 bases). Germline V gives CDR1 SGHNT, CDR2 YENEEA. The CDR3 sequence is 13 residues long. V shed 7 bases and J shed 2 bases, with 11 bases lying between them. The CDR3 bases are TGTGCCAGCAATCGACAGGATAACACTGAAGCTTTCTTT. Translated: CASNRQDNTEAFF.

This clone was counted a single time. The chain uses TRBV6-5 and TRBJ1-2, with D maybe TRBD1 (6 bases). Trimming cost V 1 base and J 3 bases, with 9 bases left between them. The CDR3 consists of 14 residues. In germline, CDR1 is MNHEY, CDR2 SVGAGI. The CDR3 bases are TGTGCCAGCAGTTACTTGACAGGCTACTATGGCTACACCTTC. Its protein is CASSYLTGYYGYTF.

A few counts support this clone. The chain joins TRBV5-4 to TRBJ1-2; D gene uncertain. The V end lost 0 bases, the J end lost 1 base, and 4 bases lay between the germline ends. The CDR3 is 13 residues long. The germline V gene encodes CDR1 SGHNT and CDR2 YYREEE (reference sequence). CDR3 DNA: TGTGCCAGCAGCTTGGACAGTAACTATGGCTACACCTTC. Its protein is CASSLDSNYGYTF.

This clone was seen a single time. The gene calls are TRBV2 and TRBJ2-7; D gene ambiguous. CDR3 length equals 14 residues. Trimming stripped 6 bases from V and 3 bases from J, with 15 bases between. Germline V gene sequence: CDR1 SNHLY, CDR2 FYNNEI. The CDR3 region is CASRATPTDYEQYF. For the CDR3, the DNA is TGTGCCAGCAGGGCGACACCAACCGACTACGAGCAGTACTTC.

J is TRBJ2-3 and V is TRBV5-8; TRBD1 matches 7 bases. CDR1 and CDR2 from the germline V gene are SGHTS and YDEGEE. After removal of 4 bases from V and 0 bases from J, the junction contained 5 bases not matched to a gene. The CDR3 runs to 15 residues. The CDR3 is CASSPQTGSTDTQYF. As DNA, the CDR3 is TGTGCCAGCAGCCCGCAGACAGGGAGCACAGATACGCAGTATTTT. The full variable domain, completed using reference TRBV5-8 and TRBJ2-3, is EAGVTQSPTHLIKTRGQQATLRCSPISGHTSVYWYQQALGLGLQFLLWYDEGEERNRGNFPPRFSGRQFPNYSSELNVNALELEDSALYLCASSPQTGSTDTQYFGPGTRLTVL.

This sequence joins TRBV19 and TRBJ1-2; 10 bases are shared with TRBD1. Losses at the gene ends were 8 bases for V and 6 bases for J; bases not matched to a gene: 9. The CDR3 totals 14 residues. Germline CDR1 is LNHDA and CDR2 is SQIVND (reference sequence). The CDR3 sequence is CASRGQGNVHGYTF. The CDR3 bases are TGTGCCAGTCGGGGACAGGGGAACGTTCATGGCTACACCTTC.

This clone was seen only a few times. The chain links TRBV30 to TRBJ1-2, with no clear D. The CDR3 is 13 amino acids. CDR1 GTSNPN and CDR2 SVGIG come from the germline V gene (reference sequence). The V end was cut by 0 bases, the J end by 8 bases, with 13 bases between. As DNA, the CDR3 is TGTGCCTGGAGTGTACGGACTAAACGGGGCTACACCTTC. Translating it yields CAWSVRTKRGYTF.

This clone was detected once. The chain uses TRBV24-1 and TRBJ2-5, with D perhaps TRBD2 (6 bases). Germline V gives CDR1 KGHDR, CDR2 SFDVKD. CDR3 length: 15 residues. V lost 3 bases and J 3 bases, leaving 13 bases between the germline ends. In DNA form, the CDR3 reads TGTGCCACCAGTGATCCAAGCGGGTCAAAAGAGACCCAGTACTTC. Amino acid sequence: CATSDPSGSKETQYF.

V and J are TRBV28 and TRBJ1-2, with D perhaps matching TRBD1 (5 bases). From germline, CDR1 is MDHEN and CDR2 SYDVKM. V lost 8 bases to trimming and J lost 3 bases, with 10 bases between them. The CDR3 length is 12 residues. The DNA of the CDR3 is TGTGCCAGCGCAAAAGGGGACTATGGCTACACCTTC. It translates to CASAKGDYGYTF.

The chain recombines TRBV19 with TRBJ2-3; possible D gene TRBD2, 6 bases. V gave up 9 bases and J gave up 11 bases, with 18 bases separating them. The CDR3 consists of 12 residues. Germline V gene sequence: CDR1 LNHDA, CDR2 SQIVND (reference sequence). CDR3 DNA: TGTGCCAGCGGCCCCGACTGGGGAGGGCAGTATTTT. This sequence encodes CASGPDWGGQYF.

V gene TRBV6-5 combines with J gene TRBJ2-1, with D uncertain. The CDR3 extends over 11 amino acids. Trimming took off 9 bases at V and 12 bases at J, with 15 bases between the two ends. The germline V gene encodes CDR1 MNHEY and CDR2 SVGAGI. The CDR3 DNA reads TGTGCCAGTAGCCTCGGCCCGCGGCAGTTCTTC. Translation gives CASSLGPRQFF.

This clone appeared a few times. The rearrangement uses TRBV19 and TRBJ1-6; D is uncertain. The germline V and J ends were trimmed by 6 bases and 3 bases, with 15 bases remaining between them. The germline V gene encodes CDR1 LNHDA and CDR2 SQIVND (reference sequence). The CDR3 has 16 amino acids. The CDR3 reads CASSPRRGNYNSPLHF. The CDR3 coding sequence is TGTGCCAGTAGCCCACGCCGGGGAAACTATAATTCACCCCTCCACTTT.

The rearrangement joins TRBV5-1 to TRBJ2-7, with TRBD2 matching over 13 bases. Germline values: CDR1 SGHRS, CDR2 YFSETQ. With V trimmed by 4 bases and J by 4 bases, 2 bases remained unmatched. The CDR3 has 14 amino acids. This CDR3 is CASSGTSGIYEQYF. Written as DNA, the CDR3 is TGCGCCAGCAGCGGGACTAGCGGGATTTACGAGCAGTACTTC.

V gene TRBV5-3 combines with J gene TRBJ1-5; 7 nucleotides agree with TRBD1. TRBV5-3 is an ORF; its function is uncertain. V lost 5 bases and J lost 5; bases outside the gene matches: 10. This CDR3 has 15 residues. CDR3 sequence: CARRATGTKYQPQHF. As DNA, the CDR3 is TGTGCCAGAAGGGCGACAGGGACCAAATATCAGCCCCAGCATTTT.

This clone was detected only a few times. This chain uses TRBV11-3 with TRBJ1-2, with 7 bases identical to TRBD1. From germline, CDR1 is SGHNT and CDR2 YENEEA. V lost 2 bases and J lost 4; bases outside the gene matches: 1. The CDR3 sequence is 13 residues long. Written as DNA, the CDR3 is TGTGCCAGCAGCTTATCAGGGGGCTATGGCTACACCTTC. Translated: CASSLSGGYGYTF.